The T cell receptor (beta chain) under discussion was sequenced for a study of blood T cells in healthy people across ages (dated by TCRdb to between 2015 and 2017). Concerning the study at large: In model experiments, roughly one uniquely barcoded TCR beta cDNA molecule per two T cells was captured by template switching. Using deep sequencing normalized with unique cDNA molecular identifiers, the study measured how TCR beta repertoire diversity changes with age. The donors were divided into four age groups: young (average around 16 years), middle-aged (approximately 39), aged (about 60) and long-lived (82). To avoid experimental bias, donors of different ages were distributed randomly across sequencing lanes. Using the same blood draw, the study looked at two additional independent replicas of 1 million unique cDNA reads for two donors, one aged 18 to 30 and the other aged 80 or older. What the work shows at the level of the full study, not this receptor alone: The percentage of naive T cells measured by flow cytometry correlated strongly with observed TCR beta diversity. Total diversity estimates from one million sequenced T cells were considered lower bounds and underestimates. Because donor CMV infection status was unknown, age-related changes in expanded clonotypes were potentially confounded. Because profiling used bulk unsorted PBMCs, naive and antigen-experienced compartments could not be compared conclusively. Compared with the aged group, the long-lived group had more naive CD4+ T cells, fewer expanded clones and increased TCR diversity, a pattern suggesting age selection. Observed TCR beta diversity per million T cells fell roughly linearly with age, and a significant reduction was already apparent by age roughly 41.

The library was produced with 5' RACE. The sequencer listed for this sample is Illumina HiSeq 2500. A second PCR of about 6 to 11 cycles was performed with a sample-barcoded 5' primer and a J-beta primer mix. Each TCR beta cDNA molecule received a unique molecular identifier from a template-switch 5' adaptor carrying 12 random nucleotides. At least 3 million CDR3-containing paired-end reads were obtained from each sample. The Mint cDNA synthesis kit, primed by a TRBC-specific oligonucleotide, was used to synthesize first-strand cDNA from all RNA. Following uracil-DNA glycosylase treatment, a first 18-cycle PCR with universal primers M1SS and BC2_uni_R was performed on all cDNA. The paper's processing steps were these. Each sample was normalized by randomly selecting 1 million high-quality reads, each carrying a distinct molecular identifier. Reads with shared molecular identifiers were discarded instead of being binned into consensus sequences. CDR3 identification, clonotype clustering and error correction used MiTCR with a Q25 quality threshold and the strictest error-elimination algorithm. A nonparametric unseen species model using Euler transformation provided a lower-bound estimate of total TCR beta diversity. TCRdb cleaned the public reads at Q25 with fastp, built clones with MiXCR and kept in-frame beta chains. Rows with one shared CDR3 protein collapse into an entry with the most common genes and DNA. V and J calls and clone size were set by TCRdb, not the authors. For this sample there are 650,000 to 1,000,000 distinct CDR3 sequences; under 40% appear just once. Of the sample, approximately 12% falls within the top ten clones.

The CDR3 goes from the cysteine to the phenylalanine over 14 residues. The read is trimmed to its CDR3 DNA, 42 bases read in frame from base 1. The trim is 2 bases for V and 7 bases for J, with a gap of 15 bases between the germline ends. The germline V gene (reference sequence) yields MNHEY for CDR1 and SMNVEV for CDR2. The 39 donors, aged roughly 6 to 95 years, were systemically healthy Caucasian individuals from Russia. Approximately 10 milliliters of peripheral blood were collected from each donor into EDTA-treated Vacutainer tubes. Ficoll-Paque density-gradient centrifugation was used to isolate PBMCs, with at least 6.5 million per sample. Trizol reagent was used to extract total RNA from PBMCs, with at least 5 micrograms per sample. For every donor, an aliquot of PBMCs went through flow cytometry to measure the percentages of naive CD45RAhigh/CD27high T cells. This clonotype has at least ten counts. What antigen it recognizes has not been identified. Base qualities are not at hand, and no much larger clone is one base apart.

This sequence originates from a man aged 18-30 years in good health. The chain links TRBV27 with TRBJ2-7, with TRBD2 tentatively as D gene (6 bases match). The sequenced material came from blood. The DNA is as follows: TGTGCCAGCAGTTTAGAACCGGGAGCTAGGGAGCAGTACTTC. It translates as CASSLEPGAREQYF.